This T cell receptor beta chain is drawn from a study of cytomegalovirus exposure and HLA in healthy donors. PCR used 60 Vbeta primers and 13 Jbeta primers. The repertoire was sequenced with immunoSEQ multiplex PCR; TCRdb's copy has only in-frame clones and lacks some. The repertoire has approximately 120,000 clones, 74% of them found once; the top ten carry approximately 2.2%. Only one count was recorded for this clone. V lost 9 bases and J 5 bases, leaving 18 bases between the germline ends. Germline CDR1 is SGHVS and CDR2 is FNYEAQ. The CDR3 sequence is 14 residues long. V usage is TRBV7-6 and J usage is TRBJ2-3, with D maybe TRBD2 (6 bases). The TCR sequence derives from a human donor in good health. Source material: PBMCs. The CDR3 nucleotides are TGTGCCAGTGGGGCGGGACTCGGAGGAGATACGCAGTATTTT. Residues: CASGAGLGGDTQYF.